The 28 T cell receptor beta chains reported below all come from one sample, sequenced in a study of blood T cell repertoires in COVID-19 (dated by TCRdb to the early 2020s). Library construction relied on the immunoSEQ multiplex PCR assay. TCRdb provides this immuneACCESS table in a form limited to in-frame rearrangements. Some clones are lacking; in checked studies, under half of them reflect an unresolved V gene, and why the rest are absent is not known. The sample table shows a few hundred thousand clones, and about three quarters are seen once. Together, the top ten hold about 7% of the sample. The sample was peripheral blood. Every receptor here comes from a woman in her seventies with acute or convalescent COVID-19.

This chain uses TRBV18 with TRBJ2-1; 11 bases map to TRBD1. The CDR3 has 14 residues. Germline V gene sequence: CDR1 KGHSH, CDR2 LQKENI. The trim removed 6 bases at V and 7 bases at J, leaving 5 bases unmatched. The chain's CDR3 is CASSWDRGVNEQFF. Here the CDR3 DNA reads TGTGCCAGCTCGTGGGACAGGGGGGTTAATGAGCAGTTCTTC.

This chain's CDR3 is CASSPRGPSSYEQYF. The CDR3 bases are TGTGCCAGCAGCCCGAGGGGGCCCAGCTCCTACGAGCAGTACTTC. V gene TRBV11-2 combines with J gene TRBJ2-7, with 7 bases matching TRBD1. This CDR3 is 15 amino acids long. Trimming at V came to 5 bases and at J to 0 bases, leaving 7 bases not matched to a gene. Germline CDR1 is SGHAT and CDR2 is FQNNGV.

V and J are TRBV5-1 and TRBJ2-2; 10 bases line up with TRBD1. Germline V gene data show CDR1 as SGHRS and CDR2 as YFSETQ. V lost 4 bases and J lost 6; bases outside the gene matches: 6. This CDR3 is built from 15 residues. This chain's CDR3 is CASSPRTGGPGELFF. The CDR3 region has the DNA TGCGCCAGCAGCCCACGGACAGGGGGGCCCGGGGAGCTGTTTTTT.

V gene TRBV20-1 combines with J gene TRBJ2-3; 7 positions agree with TRBD1. The CDR3 consists of 14 residues. Germline lookup yields CDR1 DFQATT and CDR2 SNEGSKA (reference sequence). With V trimmed by 3 bases and J by 1 base, 4 bases remained unmatched. CDR3 nucleotide sequence: TGCAGTGCTAGTCGACAGGGACGCACAGATACGCAGTATTTT. Translating gives CSASRQGRTDTQYF.

V gene TRBV7-8 combines with J gene TRBJ2-3; 11 bases agree with TRBD1. The CDR3 runs to 15 residues. Trimming removed 4 bases from V and 5 bases from J; junction bases left unmatched: 5. Germline V gene sequence: CDR1 SGHVS, CDR2 FQNEAQ. This chain's CDR3 is CASSWDRGAGDTQYF. CDR3 coding DNA: TGTGCCAGCAGCTGGGACAGGGGGGCAGGAGATACGCAGTATTTT.

This chain joins TRBV6-6 and TRBJ1-1, with D perhaps TRBD1 (5 bases). Deletions cut 7 bases from V and 0 bases from J, with 12 bases between. This CDR3 has 14 amino acids. Germline assignment: CDR1 MNHNY and CDR2 SVGAGI (reference sequence). CDR3 in amino acids: CASTPPGVNTEAFF. The CDR3 nucleotides read TGTGCCAGCACCCCTCCGGGGGTGAACACTGAAGCTTTCTTT.

The sample holds a few counts of this clone. J is TRBJ2-2 and V is TRBV6-6; tentatively, D is TRBD2 (6 bases). Germline V gene data show CDR1 as MNHNY and CDR2 as SVGAGI (reference sequence). The V end was cut by 5 bases, the J end by 2 bases, with 21 bases between. The CDR3 extends over 18 amino acids. CDR3 coding DNA: TGTGCCAGCAGTCAACCCCTTTGGAGGGCGGGAAACACCGGGGAGCTGTTTTTT. Amino acids: CASSQPLWRAGNTGELFF.

The chain couples TRBV25-1 to TRBJ2-2, with D possibly matching TRBD1 (6 bases). Germline assignment: CDR1 MGHDK and CDR2 SYGVNS. The CDR3 has 17 amino acids. The germline V and J ends were trimmed by 4 bases and 1 base, with 16 bases remaining between them. CDR3 sequence: CASSAGTQLRNTGELFF. CDR3 sequence (DNA): TGTGCCAGCAGTGCTGGGACACAGCTAAGGAACACCGGGGAGCTGTTTTTT.

This clone was found a few times. V usage is TRBV29-1 and J usage is TRBJ2-2, with unresolved D. This CDR3 comprises 15 residues. Germline CDR1 and CDR2: SQVTM and ANQGSEA. The V end was cut by 2 bases, the J end by 4 bases, with 14 bases between. The DNA of the CDR3 is TGCAGCGTTGAAATGGTTGATCGGGTCACCGGGGAGCTGTTTTTT. Translated: CSVEMVDRVTGELFF.

This rearrangement joins TRBV24-1 to TRBJ2-3; D perhaps matches TRBD2 (6 bases). Per the germline V gene, CDR1 is KGHDR and CDR2 is SFDVKD. The CDR3 sequence is 16 residues long. Trimming left V 3 bases short and J 2 bases short, with 14 bases between. The CDR3 sequence is CATSDIRRGATDTQYF. The DNA for the CDR3 is TGTGCCACCAGTGATATTCGGCGGGGAGCCACAGATACGCAGTATTTT.

The chain recombines TRBV5-1 with TRBJ2-3; 7 nucleotides match TRBD1. Germline loops: CDR1 SGHRS, CDR2 YFSETQ. The CDR3 consists of 15 residues. The ends lost 5 bases at V and 3 bases at J; junction bases unmatched: 9. The CDR3 protein is CASRRTGDLTDTQYF. CDR3 in DNA: TGCGCCAGCAGGCGTACAGGGGACCTTACAGATACGCAGTATTTT. Together with reference TRBV5-1 and TRBJ2-3, the CDR3 gives the full variable domain: KAGVTQTPRYLIKTRGQQVTLSCSPISGHRSVSWYQQTPGQGLQFLFEYFSETQRNKGNFPGRFSGRQFSNSRSEMNVSTLELGDSALYLCASRRTGDLTDTQYFGPGTRLTVL.

The rearrangement joins TRBV7-2 to TRBJ2-3; TRBD2 aligns across 8 bases. The length of the CDR3 is 14 residues. Germline trimming cut 3 bases from V and 6 bases from J; bases unmatched to any gene: 5. Germline lookup yields CDR1 SGHTA and CDR2 FQGNSA. The CDR3 bases are TGTGCCAGCAGCTTTGCGGGGGGCCGTGATACGCAGTATTTT. As protein: CASSFAGGRDTQYF.

The genes are TRBV5-1 and TRBJ1-1; 9 bases are a match to TRBD1. V was pared by 3 bases and J by 1 base, with 1 base of the junction left unmatched. Germline assignment: CDR1 SGHRS and CDR2 YFSETQ. The CDR3 has 14 residues. The CDR3 DNA is TGCGCCAGCAGCTCGACAGGGGGGAACACTGAAGCTTTCTTT. This gives the protein CASSSTGGNTEAFF.

The chain recombines TRBV5-5 with TRBJ2-7, with D unclear. V was trimmed by 0 bases and J by 4 bases, leaving 11 bases between them. The CDR3 loop spans 14 amino acids. The germline V gene has CDR1 SGHKS and CDR2 YYEKEE (reference sequence). CDR3 sequence: CASSLAPVTYEQYV. CDR3 coding DNA: TGTGCCAGCAGCTTGGCTCCGGTTACGTACGAGCAGTACGTC.

This clone was detected many times. The genes are TRBV5-1 and TRBJ2-3; 7 nucleotides line up with TRBD2. The CDR3 consists of 15 residues. Trimming took 10 bases from V and 0 from J; bases not matched to a gene: 11. Germline-derived CDR1 and CDR2 are SGHRS and YFSETQ. CDR3 sequence: CASSGRDPSTDTQYF. The CDR3 region has the DNA TGCGCCTCCTCAGGGAGGGATCCTAGCACAGATACGCAGTATTTT.

The chain couples TRBV19 to TRBJ2-4; 7 bases agree with TRBD1. The germline V gene has CDR1 LNHDA and CDR2 SQIVND (reference sequence). The V and J ends lost 2 bases and 4 bases, in that order; junction bases with no gene match: 8. The CDR3 covers 16 residues. The CDR3 protein is CASSIRQGIGKNIQYF. DNA of the CDR3: TGTGCCAGTAGTATAAGACAGGGAATCGGAAAAAACATTCAGTACTTC. Based on the CDR3 plus reference TRBV19 and TRBJ2-4, the full variable domain is DGGITQSPKYLFRKEGQNVTLSCEQNLNHDAMYWYRQDPGQGLRLIYYSQIVNDFQKGDIAEGYSVSREKKESFPLTVTSAQKNPTAFYLCASSIRQGIGKNIQYFGAGTRLSVL.

The rearrangement links TRBV5-6 to TRBJ1-1; perhaps TRBD1 as D (6 bases). Germline V gene sequence: CDR1 SGHDT, CDR2 YYEEEE. Trimming removed 4 bases from V and 2 bases from J, with 12 bases in between. The CDR3 covers 14 residues. CDR3 DNA: TGTGCCAGCAGCCCCCTGGACAGTAACACTGAAGCTTTCTTT. It encodes CASSPLDSNTEAFF.

The chain is built from TRBV19 and TRBJ2-7; the D gene is possibly TRBD1 (6 bases). CDR3 length: 14 amino acids. Germline loops: CDR1 LNHDA, CDR2 SQIVND (reference sequence). V lost 0 bases to trimming and J lost 6 bases, with 12 bases between them. CDR3 nucleotides: TGTGCCAGTAGTATAGATTATGGACAGACCGAGCAGTACTTC. It codes for CASSIDYGQTEQYF. The whole variable domain, remainder taken from reference TRBV19 and TRBJ2-7, is DGGITQSPKYLFRKEGQNVTLSCEQNLNHDAMYWYRQDPGQGLRLIYYSQIVNDFQKGDIAEGYSVSREKKESFPLTVTSAQKNPTAFYLCASSIDYGQTEQYFGPGTRLTVT.

This clone was seen just once. The V call is TRBV3-1 (or the pseudogene TRBV3-2), the J call TRBJ1-2, with TRBD1 identical over 7 bases. CDR3 length equals 19 residues. Germline V gene lookup returns CDR1 LGHDT and CDR2 YNNKEL (reference sequence). After removal of 4 bases from V and 4 bases from J, the junction contained 21 bases not matched to a gene. CDR3 sequence reads: CASSPSSGGPASIRYGYTF. In DNA, the CDR3 is TGTGCCAGCAGCCCTTCCTCAGGGGGGCCAGCCTCTATTCGCTATGGCTACACCTTC.

The chain joins TRBV19 to TRBJ2-1, with D uncertain. Trimming removed 1 base from V and 10 bases from J, with 8 bases in between. Germline V CDR1 and CDR2: LNHDA, SQIVND (reference sequence). The CDR3 loop spans 12 amino acids. CDR3 nucleotides: TGTGCCAGTAGTATAGGTCTGGAGGAGCAGTTCTTC. Protein: CASSIGLEEQFF.

This chain connects TRBV5-1 to TRBJ2-2; 9 bases are shared with TRBD1. Trimming at V came to 0 bases and at J to 6 bases, leaving 3 bases not matched to a gene. The CDR3 totals 15 residues. The germline gives CDR1 SGHRS, CDR2 YFSETQ. CDR3 DNA: TGCGCCAGCAGCTTGGGGGACAGGGCCCCCGGGGAGCTGTTTTTT. Encoded protein: CASSLGDRAPGELFF.

This clone has just one count. V gene TRBV5-6 combines with J gene TRBJ1-4; D call uncertain. Germline loops: CDR1 SGHDT, CDR2 YYEEEE. Trimming removed 0 bases at V and 7 bases at J, with 10 bases between. The CDR3 runs 14 residues. The CDR3 region is CASSLGQAFEKLFF. The DNA of the CDR3 is TGTGCCAGCAGCTTGGGGCAGGCTTTTGAAAAACTGTTTTTT.

CDR3 protein: CASSLAGAINTDTQYF. CDR3 nucleotide sequence: TGTGCCAGCAGCTTAGCAGGGGCGATAAACACAGATACGCAGTATTTT. V is TRBV11-2 and J is TRBJ2-3; maybe TRBD1 (6 bases). Germline-derived CDR1 and CDR2 are SGHAT and FQNNGV. V was shortened by 1 base and J by 2 bases, with 13 bases between the two germline ends. The CDR3 consists of 16 residues. The full variable domain, in which reference TRBV11-2 and TRBJ2-3 provide the parts outside the CDR3, is EAGVAQSPRYKIIEKRQSVAFWCNPISGHATLYWYQQILGQGPKLLIQFQNNGVVDDSQLPKDRFSAERLKGVDSTLKIQPAKLEDSAVYLCASSLAGAINTDTQYFGPGTRLTVL.

The CDR3 coding sequence is TGCGCCAGCAGCCAAGAGGCGGGACAGGGGTTCGCCGGGGAGCTGTTTTTT. It yields the protein CASSQEAGQGFAGELFF. The chain is built from TRBV4-1 and TRBJ2-2; 10 nucleotides agree with TRBD1. The CDR3 consists of 17 residues. Looked up from germline, CDR1 is MGHRA and CDR2 is YSYEKL. Germline trimming cut 0 bases from V and 6 bases from J; bases unmatched to any gene: 7.

This sequence joins TRBV6-1 and TRBJ2-2; D is perhaps TRBD2 (5 bases). The CDR3 extends over 16 amino acids. Trimming shortened V by 3 bases and J by 5 bases, and 16 bases separated the two germline ends. The germline V gene encodes CDR1 MNHNS and CDR2 SASEGT. This chain's CDR3 is CASSDAGRMWTGELFF. CDR3 DNA: TGTGCCAGCAGTGATGCGGGTCGGATGTGGACCGGGGAGCTGTTTTTT.

The J gene is TRBJ2-1, the V gene TRBV10-3; 11 nucleotides match TRBD2. The CDR3 has 16 residues. Germline values: CDR1 ENHRY, CDR2 SYGVKD. V dropped 5 bases and J dropped 6; count of bases not matched to a gene: 9. CDR3 loop: CAISFSSGGAGNEQFF. Here the CDR3 DNA reads TGTGCCATCAGTTTTAGTAGCGGGGGGGCCGGCAATGAGCAGTTCTTC.

The chain recombines TRBV5-1 with TRBJ2-2; 12 bases map to TRBD1. This CDR3 comprises 17 residues. CDR1 and CDR2 (germline): SGHRS, YFSETQ. V trimming: 1 base; J trimming: 4 bases; junction bases outside the gene matches: 5. CDR3: CASSLRDRGQSTGELFF. In DNA, the CDR3 is TGCGCCAGCAGCTTGAGGGACAGGGGGCAAAGCACCGGGGAGCTGTTTTTT.

This clone was observed a handful of times. J is TRBJ1-1 and V is TRBV14; D unclear. CDR1 and CDR2 (germline): SGHDN, FVKESK. Trimming pared 4 bases from V and 3 bases from J, leaving 21 bases between. This CDR3 contains 17 residues. Written as DNA, the CDR3 is TGTGCCAGCAGCCTGCCGGGGAGGAGGTTCGCGGACACTGAAGCTTTCTTT. The encoded protein is CASSLPGRRFADTEAFF.